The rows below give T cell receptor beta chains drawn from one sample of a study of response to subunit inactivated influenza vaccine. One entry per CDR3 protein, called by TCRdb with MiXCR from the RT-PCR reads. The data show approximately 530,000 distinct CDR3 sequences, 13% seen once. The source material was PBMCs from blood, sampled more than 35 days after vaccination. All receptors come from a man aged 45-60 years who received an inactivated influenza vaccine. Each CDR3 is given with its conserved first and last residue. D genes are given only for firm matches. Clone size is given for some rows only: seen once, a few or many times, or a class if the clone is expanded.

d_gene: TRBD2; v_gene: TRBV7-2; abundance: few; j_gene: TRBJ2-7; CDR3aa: CASSLVAGEVSEQYF; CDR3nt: TGTGCCAGCAGCTTAGTGGCGGGGGAAGTGTCCGAGCAGTACTTC
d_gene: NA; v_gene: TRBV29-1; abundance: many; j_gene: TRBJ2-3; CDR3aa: CSAGSNVADTQYF; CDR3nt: TGCAGCGCCGGATCCAACGTTGCAGATACGCAGTATTTT
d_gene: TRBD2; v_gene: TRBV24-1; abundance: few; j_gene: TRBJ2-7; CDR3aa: CATSDGRTSGRANEQYF; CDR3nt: TGTGCCACCAGTGATGGCCGGACTAGCGGGAGGGCCAACGAGCAGTACTTC
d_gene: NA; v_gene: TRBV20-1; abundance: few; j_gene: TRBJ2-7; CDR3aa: CSAVKQVPTYEQYF; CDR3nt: TGCAGTGCCGTAAAACAGGTACCCACCTACGAGCAGTACTTC
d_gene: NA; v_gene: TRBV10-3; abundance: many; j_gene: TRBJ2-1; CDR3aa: CAISEGVGAYNEQFF; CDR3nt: TGTGCCATCAGTGAAGGGGTGGGGGCCTACAATGAGCAGTTCTTC
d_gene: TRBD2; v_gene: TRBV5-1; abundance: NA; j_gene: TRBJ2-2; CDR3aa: CASSGSGGARTGELFF; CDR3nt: TGCGCCAGCAGCGGTAGCGGGGGGGCTCGCACCGGGGAGCTGTTTTTT
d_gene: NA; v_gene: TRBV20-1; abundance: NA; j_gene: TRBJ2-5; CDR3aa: CSARESQETQYF; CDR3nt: TGCAGTGCTAGGGAGAGTCAAGAGACCCAGTACTTC
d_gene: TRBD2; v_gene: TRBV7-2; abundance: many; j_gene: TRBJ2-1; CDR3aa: CASSGLAGGNNEQFF; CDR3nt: TGTGCCAGCAGCGGGCTAGCGGGGGGTAACAATGAGCAGTTCTTC
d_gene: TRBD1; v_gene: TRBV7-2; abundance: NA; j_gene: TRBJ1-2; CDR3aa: CASSPDRGSTNYGYTF; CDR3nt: TGTGCCAGCAGCCCGGACAGGGGCTCAACTAACTATGGCTACACCTTC
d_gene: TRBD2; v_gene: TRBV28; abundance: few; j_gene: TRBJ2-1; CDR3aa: CASSTGTSGRREQFF; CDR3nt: TGTGCCAGCAGTACAGGGACTAGCGGGAGGAGGGAGCAGTTCTTC
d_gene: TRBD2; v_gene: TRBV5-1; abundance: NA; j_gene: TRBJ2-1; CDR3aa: CASSGQGTSGSLNEQFF; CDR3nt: TGCGCCAGCAGCGGGCAGGGGACTAGCGGGAGTTTGAATGAGCAGTTCTTC
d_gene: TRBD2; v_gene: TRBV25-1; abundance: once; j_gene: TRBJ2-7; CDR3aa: CASSESGRVAEQYF; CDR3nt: TGTGCCAGCAGTGAATCTGGGAGGGTAGCGGAGCAGTACTTC
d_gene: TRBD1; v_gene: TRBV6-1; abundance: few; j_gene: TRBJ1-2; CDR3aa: CASRPRDRAFGYTF; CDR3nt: TGTGCCAGCAGACCCCGGGACAGGGCGTTTGGCTACACCTTC
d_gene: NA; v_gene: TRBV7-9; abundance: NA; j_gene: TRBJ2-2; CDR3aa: CASSLFTRLNTGELFF; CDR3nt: TGTGCCAGCAGCTTATTCACCCGGTTGAACACCGGGGAGCTGTTTTTT
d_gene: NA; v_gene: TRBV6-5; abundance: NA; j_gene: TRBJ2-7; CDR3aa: CASSYSEGHTYEQYF; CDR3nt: TGTGCCAGCAGTTACTCTGAGGGGCACACCTACGAGCAGTACTTC
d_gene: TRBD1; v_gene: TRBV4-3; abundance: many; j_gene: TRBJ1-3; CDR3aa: CASSPDRSVGNTIYF; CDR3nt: TGCGCCAGCAGCCCGGACAGGTCGGTCGGAAACACCATATATTTT
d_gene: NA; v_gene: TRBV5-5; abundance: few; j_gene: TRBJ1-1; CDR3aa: CASSFLRRESGEAFF; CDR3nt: TGTGCCAGCAGCTTTCTGAGGAGGGAATCCGGTGAAGCTTTCTTT
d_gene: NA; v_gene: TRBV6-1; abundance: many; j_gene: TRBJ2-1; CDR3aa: CASRKTRLYNEQFF; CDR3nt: TGTGCCAGCAGAAAAACCAGACTGTACAATGAGCAGTTCTTC
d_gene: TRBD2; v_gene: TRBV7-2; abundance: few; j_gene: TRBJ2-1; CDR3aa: CAAGAGGYNEQFF; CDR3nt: TGTGCCGCAGGAGCGGGGGGCTATAATGAGCAGTTCTTC
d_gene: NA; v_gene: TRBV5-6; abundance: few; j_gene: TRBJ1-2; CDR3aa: CASSSSPQGHTF; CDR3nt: TGTGCCAGCAGCTCTAGCCCACAGGGCCACACCTTC
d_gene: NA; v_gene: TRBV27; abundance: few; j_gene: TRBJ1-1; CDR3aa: CASSTEDSLNTEAFF; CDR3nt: TGTGCCAGCAGTACCGAGGACAGTTTGAACACTGAAGCTTTCTTT
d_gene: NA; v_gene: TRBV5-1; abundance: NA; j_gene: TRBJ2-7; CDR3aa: CASSRDGNYEQYF; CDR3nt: TGCGCCAGCAGTAGGGACGGGAACTACGAGCAGTACTTC
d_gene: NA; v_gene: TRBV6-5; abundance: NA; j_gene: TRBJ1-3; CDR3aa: CASSFGGSGNTIYF; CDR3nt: TGTGCCAGCAGTTTCGGCGGCTCTGGAAACACCATATATTTT
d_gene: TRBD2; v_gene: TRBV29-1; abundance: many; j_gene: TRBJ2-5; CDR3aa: CSVITSGETQYF; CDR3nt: TGCAGCGTCATAACTAGCGGAGAGACCCAGTACTTC
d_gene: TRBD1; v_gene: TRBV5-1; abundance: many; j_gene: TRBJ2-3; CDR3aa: CASSSGQGAADTQYF; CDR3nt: TGCGCCAGCAGCTCCGGACAGGGGGCGGCAGATACGCAGTATTTT
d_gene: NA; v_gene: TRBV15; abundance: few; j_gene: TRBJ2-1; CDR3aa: CATSRGNRVGNEQFF; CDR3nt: TGTGCCACCAGCAGAGGGAACAGGGTGGGCAATGAGCAGTTCTTC
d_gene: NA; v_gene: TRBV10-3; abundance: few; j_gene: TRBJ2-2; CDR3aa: CAISDLRGARITGELFF; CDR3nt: TGTGCCATCAGTGACTTGAGGGGGGCGCGTATCACCGGGGAGCTGTTTTTT
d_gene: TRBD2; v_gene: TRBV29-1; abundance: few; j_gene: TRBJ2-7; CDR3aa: CSVGGLSGNSYEQYF; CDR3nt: TGCAGCGTCGGAGGGCTTAGCGGGAACTCCTACGAGCAGTACTTC
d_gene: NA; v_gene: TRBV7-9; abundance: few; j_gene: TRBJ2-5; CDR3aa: CASSLRVSDEETQYF; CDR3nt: TGTGCCAGCAGCTTACGGGTGTCTGACGAAGAGACCCAGTACTTC
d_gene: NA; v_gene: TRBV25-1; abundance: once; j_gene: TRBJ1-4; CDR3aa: CASSEPAAYNEKLFF; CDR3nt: TGTGCCAGCAGTGAACCGGCAGCCTATAATGAAAAACTGTTTTTT
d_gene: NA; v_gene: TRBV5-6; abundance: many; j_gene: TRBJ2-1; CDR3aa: CASSLQYNEQFF; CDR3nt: TGTGCCAGCAGCCTGCAGTACAATGAGCAGTTCTTC
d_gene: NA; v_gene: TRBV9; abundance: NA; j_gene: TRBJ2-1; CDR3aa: CASSVDGVIYNERFF; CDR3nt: TGTGCCAGCAGCGTAGATGGGGTTATATACAATGAGCGGTTCTTC
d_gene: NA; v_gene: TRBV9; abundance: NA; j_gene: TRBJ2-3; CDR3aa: CASSSGRITDTQYF; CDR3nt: TGTGCCAGCAGCTCAGGCCGGATTACAGATACGCAGTATTTT
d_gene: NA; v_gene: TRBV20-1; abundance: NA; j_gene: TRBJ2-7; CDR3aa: CSARDPLQSYEQYF; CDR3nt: TGCAGTGCTAGAGACCCCCTCCAGAGCTACGAGCAGTACTTC
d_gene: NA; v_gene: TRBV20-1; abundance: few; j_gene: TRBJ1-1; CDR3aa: CSARPNTEAFF; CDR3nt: TGCAGTGCTAGACCGAACACTGAAGCTTTCTTT
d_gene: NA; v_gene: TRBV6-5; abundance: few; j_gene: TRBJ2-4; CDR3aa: CASSYVWTGEAKNIQYF; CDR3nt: TGTGCCAGCAGTTACGTCTGGACGGGGGAAGCCAAAAACATTCAGTACTTC
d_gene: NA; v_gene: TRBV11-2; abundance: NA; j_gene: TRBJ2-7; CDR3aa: CASSPVARPYEQYF; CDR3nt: TGTGCCAGCAGCCCGGTTGCCAGGCCCTACGAGCAGTACTTC
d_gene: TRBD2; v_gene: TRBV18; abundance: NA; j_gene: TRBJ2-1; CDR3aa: CATSPGRGLHNEQFF; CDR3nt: TGTGCCACCTCCCCAGGGAGGGGACTACACAATGAGCAGTTCTTC
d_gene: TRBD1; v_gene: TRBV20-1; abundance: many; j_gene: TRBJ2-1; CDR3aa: CSARDRGGHNEQFF; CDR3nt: TGCAGTGCTAGGGACAGGGGAGGGCACAATGAGCAGTTCTTC
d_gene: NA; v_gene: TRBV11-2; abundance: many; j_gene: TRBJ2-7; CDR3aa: CASSFGQGGGEQYF; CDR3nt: TGTGCCAGCAGCTTTGGACAGGGAGGGGGCGAGCAGTACTTC
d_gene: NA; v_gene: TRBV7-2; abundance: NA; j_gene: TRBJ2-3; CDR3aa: CASSQGEAGTQYF; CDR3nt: TGTGCCAGCAGTCAGGGGGAGGCCGGCACGCAGTATTTT
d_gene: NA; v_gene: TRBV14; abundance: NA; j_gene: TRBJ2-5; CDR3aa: CASSQGRPAQETQYF; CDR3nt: TGTGCCAGCAGCCAAGGAAGGCCGGCACAAGAGACCCAGTACTTC
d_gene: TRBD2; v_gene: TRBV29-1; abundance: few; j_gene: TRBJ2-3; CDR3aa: CSVGLAVTGTQYF; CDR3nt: TGCAGCGTTGGTCTAGCGGTGACGGGTACGCAGTATTTT
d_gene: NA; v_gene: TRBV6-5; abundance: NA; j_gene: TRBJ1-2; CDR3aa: CASSFLGLGGYTF; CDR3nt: TGTGCCAGCAGTTTCCTGGGACTGGGTGGCTACACCTTC
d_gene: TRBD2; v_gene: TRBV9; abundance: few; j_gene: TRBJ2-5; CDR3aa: CASSSTGTSGLETQYF; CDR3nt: TGTGCCAGCAGCTCTACCGGGACTAGCGGGCTGGAGACCCAGTACTTC
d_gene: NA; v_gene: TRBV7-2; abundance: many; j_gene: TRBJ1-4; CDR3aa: CASSLASAGTNEKLFF; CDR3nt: TGTGCCAGCAGCTTAGCGTCGGCAGGGACTAATGAAAAACTGTTTTTT
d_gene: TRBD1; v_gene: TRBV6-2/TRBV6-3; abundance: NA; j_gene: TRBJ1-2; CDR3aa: CASSSRRTGYGYTF; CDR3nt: TGTGCCAGCAGTTCACGCCGGACAGGCTATGGCTACACCTTC
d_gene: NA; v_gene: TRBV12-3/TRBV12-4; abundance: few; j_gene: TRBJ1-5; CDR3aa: CASSLLSGGPQPQHF; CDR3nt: TGTGCCAGCAGTTTACTGAGCGGGGGCCCTCAGCCCCAGCATTTT
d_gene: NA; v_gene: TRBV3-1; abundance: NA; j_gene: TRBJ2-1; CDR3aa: CASSQRENEQFF; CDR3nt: TGTGCCAGCAGCCAGCGTGAGAATGAGCAGTTCTTC
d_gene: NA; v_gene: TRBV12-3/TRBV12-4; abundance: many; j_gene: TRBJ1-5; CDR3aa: CASSFLGQFNQPQHF; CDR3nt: TGTGCCAGCAGTTTTCTTGGCCAGTTCAATCAGCCCCAGCATTTT
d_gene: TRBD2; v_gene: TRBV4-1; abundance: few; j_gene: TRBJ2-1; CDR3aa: CASSLLMVWLAGENEQFF; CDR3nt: TGCGCCAGCAGCCTATTGATGGTTTGGCTAGCGGGCGAAAATGAGCAGTTCTTC
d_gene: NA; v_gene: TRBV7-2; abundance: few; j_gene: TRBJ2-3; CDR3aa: CASSLSKDTQYF; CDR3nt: TGTGCCAGCAGCTTATCAAAAGATACGCAGTATTTT
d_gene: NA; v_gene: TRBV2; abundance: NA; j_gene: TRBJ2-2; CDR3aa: CASSESLGVGELFF; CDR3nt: TGTGCCAGCAGTGAAAGTTTAGGGGTCGGGGAGCTGTTTTTT
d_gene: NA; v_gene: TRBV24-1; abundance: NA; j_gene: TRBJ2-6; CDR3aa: CATSGVGTGANVLTF; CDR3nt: TGTGCCACCAGTGGAGTAGGGACTGGGGCCAACGTCCTGACTTTC
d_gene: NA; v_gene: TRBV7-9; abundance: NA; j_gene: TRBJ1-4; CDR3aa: CASSPGGGGPEKLFF; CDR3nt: TGTGCCAGCAGCCCCGGGGGGGGAGGGCCGGAAAAACTGTTTTTT